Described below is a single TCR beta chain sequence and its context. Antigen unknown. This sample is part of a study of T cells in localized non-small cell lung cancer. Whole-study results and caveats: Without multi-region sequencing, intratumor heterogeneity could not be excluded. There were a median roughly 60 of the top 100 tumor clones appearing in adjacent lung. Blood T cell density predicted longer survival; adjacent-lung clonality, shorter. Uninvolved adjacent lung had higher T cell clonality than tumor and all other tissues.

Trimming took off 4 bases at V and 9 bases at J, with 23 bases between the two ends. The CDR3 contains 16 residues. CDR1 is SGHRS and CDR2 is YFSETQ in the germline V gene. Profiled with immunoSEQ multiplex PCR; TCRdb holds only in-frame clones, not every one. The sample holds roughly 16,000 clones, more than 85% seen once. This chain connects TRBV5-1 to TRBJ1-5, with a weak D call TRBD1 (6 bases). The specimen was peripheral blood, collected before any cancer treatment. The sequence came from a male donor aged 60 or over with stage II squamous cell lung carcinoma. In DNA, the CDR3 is TGCGCCAGCAGCGCAACCGGCACAGGGATCGGAATGCCCCAGCATTTT. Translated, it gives CASSATGTGIGMPQHF.